Following are 29 T cell receptor beta chains from one sample sequenced in a study of T cell responses to AZD1222 COVID-19 vaccine. The protocol was immunoSEQ multiplex PCR, while the TCRdb copy is restricted to in-frame clones and leaves out a portion. The sample contains around 120,000 clones, 88% of which appear only once. This sample comprised peripheral blood, obtained on day 0 of MenACWY control vaccination. The receptors shown here come from an adult in good health.

V and J are TRBV3-1 (or the pseudogene TRBV3-2) and TRBJ2-7; D might be TRBD2 (6 bases). This CDR3 has 13 residues. V shed 1 base and J shed 7 bases, with 11 bases lying between them. CDR1 LGHDT and CDR2 YNNKEL come from the germline V gene (reference sequence). CDR3 nucleotide sequence: TGTGCCAGCAGCCAAGCAGTCCGGGGGGAGCAGTACTTC. Translation: CASSQAVRGEQYF.

V usage is TRBV28 and J usage is TRBJ1-2; 7 bases are a match to TRBD1. The CDR3 is 13 amino acids. Germline assignment: CDR1 MDHEN and CDR2 SYDVKM. The trim removed 9 bases at V and 2 bases at J, leaving 6 bases unmatched. The CDR3 region is CASGDSNNYGYTF. Written as DNA, the CDR3 is TGTGCCAGTGGGGACAGCAACAACTATGGCTACACCTTC.

This clone was detected a few times. Other DNA sequences within the sample encode an identical CDR3. J is TRBJ1-1 and V is TRBV7-3; unclear D gene. Trimming cost V 4 bases and J 1 base, with 7 bases left between them. Germline CDR1 SGHTA, CDR2 FQGTGA. The CDR3 consists of 13 residues. CDR3 sequence: CASSSGPNTEAFF. The CDR3 DNA reads as TGTGCCAGCAGCTCCGGGCCGAACACTGAAGCTTTCTTT.

This clone was observed once. The rearrangement joins TRBV3-1 (or the pseudogene TRBV3-2) to TRBJ2-1; the match to TRBD1 covers 10 bases. V shed 4 bases and J 4 bases; nucleotides not matched to a gene: 4. CDR3 length: 15 amino acids. Germline loops: CDR1 LGHDT, CDR2 YNNKEL (reference sequence). The CDR3 protein is CASSRTGGAYNEQFF. CDR3 DNA: TGTGCCAGCAGCCGGACAGGGGGTGCATACAATGAGCAGTTCTTC.

The V call is TRBV28, the J call TRBJ2-1, with no clear D. The length of the CDR3 is 12 residues. The germline V and J ends were trimmed by 8 bases and 4 bases, with 9 bases remaining between them. Per the germline V gene, CDR1 is MDHEN and CDR2 is SYDVKM. CDR3 nucleotides: TGTGCCAGCGAGCGCCGTTACAATGAGCAGTTCTTC. Protein product: CASERRYNEQFF.

The rearrangement joins TRBV28 to TRBJ1-2; 7 bases are shared with TRBD1. The V gene end was trimmed by 3 bases and the J gene end by 7 bases; junction bases not matched to a gene: 8. This CDR3 has 14 amino acids. Germline V gene lookup returns CDR1 MDHEN and CDR2 SYDVKM. CDR3 DNA sequence: TGTGCCAGCAGTTTGAGGGGGCGGACTTCTGGCTACACCTTC. It is translated as CASSLRGRTSGYTF.

V and J are TRBV13 and TRBJ1-3; D is undetermined. Germline CDR1 PRHDT, CDR2 FYEKMQ (reference sequence). This CDR3 region has 14 residues. Trimming removed 2 bases from V and 0 bases from J, with 5 bases in between. CDR3 nucleotides: TGTGCCAGCAGCTTACGGATCTCTGGAAACACCATATATTTT. This encodes CASSLRISGNTIYF. Complete variable domain (other parts from reference TRBV13 and TRBJ1-3): AAGVIQSPRHLIKEKRETATLKCYPIPRHDTVYWYQQGPGQDPQFLISFYEKMQSDKGSIPDRFSAQQFSDYHSELNMSSLELGDSALYFCASSLRISGNTIYFGEGSWLTVV.

The chain couples TRBV5-1 to TRBJ2-1, with TRBD2 identical over 13 bases. This CDR3 region has 16 residues. With 0 bases clipped from V and 5 bases from J, the junction kept 2 bases outside the gene matches. Germline V gene data show CDR1 as SGHRS and CDR2 as YFSETQ. The CDR3 DNA reads TGCGCCAGCAGCTTGGGACTAGCGGGAGGAAACAATGAGCAGTTCTTC. It encodes CASSLGLAGGNNEQFF.

This chain connects TRBV18 to TRBJ2-5; D gene ambiguous. This CDR3 is built from 14 residues. The V end was cut by 4 bases, the J end by 1 base, with 10 bases between. Germline values: CDR1 KGHSH, CDR2 LQKENI. The CDR3 reads CASSLQSSQETQYF. The CDR3 DNA reads TGTGCCAGCTCACTACAGAGTTCCCAAGAGACCCAGTACTTC.

V and J are TRBV7-2 and TRBJ2-5; D is unresolved. CDR1 SGHTA and CDR2 FQGNSA come from the germline V gene. CDR3 size: 14 residues. V was clipped by 0 bases and J by 4 bases, with 9 bases between them. The CDR3 DNA sequence: TGTGCCAGCAGCTTAGCGCTCCTTCGAGAGACCCAGTACTTC. Amino acid sequence: CASSLALLRETQYF.

The table lists this clone with a count of one. The chain has TRBV5-4 and TRBJ1-1, with D possibly TRBD1 on 6 matching bases. The CDR3 is made up of 17 amino acids. V lost 2 bases and J lost 1, with 18 bases in between. CDR1 and CDR2 (germline): SGHNT, YYREEE (reference sequence). The CDR3 reads CASSFGRRGARNTEAFF. CDR3 bases: TGTGCCAGCAGCTTTGGGAGGAGGGGGGCTCGGAACACTGAAGCTTTCTTT.

The gene calls are TRBV14 and TRBJ2-7; maybe TRBD1 (6 bases). The CDR3 is 15 amino acids. Trimming left V 1 base short and J 2 bases short, with 12 bases between. Germline V CDR1 and CDR2: SGHDN, FVKESK. The CDR3 DNA follows: TGTGCCAGCAGCCAAGGTCCTCAGGGGCCCTACGAGCAGTACTTC. It translates to CASSQGPQGPYEQYF. Combining the CDR3 with reference TRBV14 and TRBJ2-7 gives the whole variable domain EAGVTQFPSHSVIEKGQTVTLRCDPISGHDNLYWYRRVMGKEIKFLLHFVKESKQDESGMPNNRFLAERTGGTYSTLKVQPAELEDSGVYFCASSQGPQGPYEQYFGPGTRLTVT.

The V gene is TRBV28, the J gene TRBJ2-5; D is unclear. Germline loops: CDR1 MDHEN, CDR2 SYDVKM. V was clipped by 4 bases and J by 4 bases, with 7 bases between them. CDR3 length: 12 residues. This CDR3 reads CASSSRRETQYF. The CDR3 nucleotides read TGTGCCAGCAGTTCCCGCAGAGAGACCCAGTACTTC.

The rearrangement links TRBV6-1 to TRBJ2-7, with D unresolved. The germline gives CDR1 MNHNS, CDR2 SASEGT. The CDR3 length is 14 residues. V was shortened by 2 bases and J by 0 bases, with 8 bases between the two germline ends. The CDR3 sequence: CASSESYPSYEQYF. DNA for the CDR3: TGTGCCAGCAGTGAAAGCTACCCCTCCTACGAGCAGTACTTC.

The J gene is TRBJ1-5, the V gene TRBV2; possibly TRBD1 for D (5 bases). The CDR3 totals 14 residues. Germline values: CDR1 SNHLY, CDR2 FYNNEI. The V gene lost 4 bases and the J gene lost 3 bases, with 10 bases spanning the gap. CDR3 loop: CASSVRGVNQPQHF. The CDR3 DNA sequence: TGTGCCAGCAGTGTAAGGGGCGTCAATCAGCCCCAGCATTTT.

The V and J genes are TRBV29-1 and TRBJ2-3; 13 bases line up with TRBD2. The germline CDR1 and CDR2 sequences are SQVTM and ANQGSEA. The trim removed 7 bases at V and 5 bases at J, leaving 6 bases unmatched. The CDR3 length is 14 residues. Here the CDR3 DNA reads TGCAGCGGGAGACTAGCGGGAGGATTAGATACGCAGTATTTT. The encoded protein is CSGRLAGGLDTQYF.

The chain carries TRBV6-5 and TRBJ2-1; TRBD2 aligns across 9 bases. V lost 6 bases to trimming and J lost 4 bases; unmatched junction nucleotides: 7. CDR1 is MNHEY, CDR2 SVGAGI, per germline. There are 15 residues in the CDR3. The CDR3: CASSPSGRFYNEQFF. In DNA form, the CDR3 reads TGTGCCAGCAGCCCCAGCGGGAGGTTTTACAATGAGCAGTTCTTC.

The chain recombines TRBV6-4 with TRBJ2-3, with TRBD1 matching 12 bases. The CDR3 loop spans 15 amino acids. Trimming took 5 bases from V and 6 from J; bases not matched to a gene: 6. The germline CDR1 and CDR2 sequences are MRHNA and SNTAGT. DNA of the CDR3: TGTGCCAGCAGTCCCTCGGGACAGGGGGCCGATACGCAGTATTTT. This gives the protein CASSPSGQGADTQYF.

This chain joins TRBV2 and TRBJ2-7, with a weak D call TRBD2 (6 bases). The V and J ends lost 6 bases and 3 bases respectively, with 27 bases between them. Germline CDR1 SNHLY, CDR2 FYNNEI. The CDR3 is 18 amino acids. The DNA of the CDR3 is TGTGCCAGCAGCGCCTCTTCGGGAGCACGCTTTCGTGGCTACGAGCAGTACTTC. It encodes CASSASSGARFRGYEQYF.

The chain has TRBV9 and TRBJ1-6; D is ambiguous. The CDR3 sequence is 14 residues long. V was shortened by 0 bases and J by 10 bases, with 11 bases between the two germline ends. Germline values: CDR1 SGDLS, CDR2 YYNGEE. CDR3 in DNA: TGTGCCAGCAGCGTAGATAGCGTCCTCTCACCCCTCCACTTT. Its protein product is CASSVDSVLSPLHF.

This clone has a single count. The genes are TRBV18 and TRBJ1-1; 8 bases agree with TRBD1. The germline V gene encodes CDR1 KGHSH and CDR2 LQKENI. There are 15 residues in the CDR3. V dropped 4 bases and J dropped 4; count of bases not matched to a gene: 8. The CDR3 here is CASSLGQGVSTEAFF. The CDR3 bases are TGTGCCAGCTCACTCGGACAGGGAGTCTCCACTGAAGCTTTCTTT.

The chain employs TRBV3-1 (or the pseudogene TRBV3-2) and TRBJ2-5; no definite D call. Germline values: CDR1 LGHDT, CDR2 YNNKEL (reference sequence). Trimming shortened V by 4 bases and J by 0 bases, and 12 bases separated the two germline ends. CDR3 length: 15 amino acids. As DNA, the CDR3 is TGTGCCAGCAGCCCCCCCACCCCGTACCAAGAGACCCAGTACTTC. This translates into CASSPPTPYQETQYF.

This clone has just one count. J is TRBJ1-1 and V is TRBV29-1; D is ambiguous. The CDR3 is 13 residues long. V gave up 6 bases and J gave up 4 bases, with 15 bases separating them. Germline V gene sequence: CDR1 SQVTM, CDR2 ANQGSEA. This CDR3 reads CSVSKRLGTEAFF. The DNA of the CDR3 is TGCAGCGTCTCAAAACGGTTGGGCACTGAAGCTTTCTTT. Looking up the rest from reference TRBV29-1 and TRBJ1-1 gives the full variable domain: SAVISQKPSRDICQRGTSLTIQCQVDSQVTMMFWYRQQPGQSLTLIATANQGSEATYESGFVIDKFPISRPNLTFSTLTVSNMSPEDSSIYLCSVSKRLGTEAFFGQGTRLTVV.

V is TRBV7-3 and J is TRBJ2-7; D remains ambiguous. The V end lost 3 bases, the J end lost 0 bases, and 12 bases lay between the germline ends. Germline values: CDR1 SGHTA, CDR2 FQGTGA. The CDR3 is made up of 15 amino acids. CDR3 nucleotides: TGTGCCAGCAGCTTGGGTAGTTGGGACTCCTACGAGCAGTACTTC. Its translation: CASSLGSWDSYEQYF.

The chain uses TRBV19 and TRBJ1-4; D gene uncertain. This CDR3 is 13 amino acids long. Between the trimmed V and J ends, which lost 5 bases and 3 bases, there was a span of 7 bases. Germline lookup yields CDR1 LNHDA and CDR2 SQIVND (reference sequence). The CDR3 loop is CASSLSANEKLFF. The CDR3 nucleotides read TGTGCCAGTAGTCTCAGTGCTAATGAAAAACTGTTTTTT.

The chain joins TRBV5-4 to TRBJ2-2; TRBD2 aligns across 13 bases. This CDR3 has 15 residues. V lost 2 bases to trimming and J lost 5 bases; unmatched junction nucleotides: 0. The germline V gene has CDR1 SGHNT and CDR2 YYREEE (reference sequence). The CDR3 DNA follows: TGTGCCAGCAGCTTACTAGCGGGAGGGACCGGGGAGCTGTTTTTT. Encoded protein: CASSLLAGGTGELFF.

This clone was observed a handful of times. DNA for the CDR3: TGTGCCAGCAGTTCTTCCGGGACAGCTGGTTGGGATGGCTACACCTTC. This codes for CASSSSGTAGWDGYTF. This sequence joins TRBV28 and TRBJ1-2; 7 positions agree with TRBD1. Germline CDR1 is MDHEN and CDR2 is SYDVKM. This CDR3 is built from 16 residues. Losses at the gene ends were 4 bases for V and 6 bases for J; bases not matched to a gene: 14.

As DNA, the CDR3 is TGCGCCAGCAGCCAAGAAACGACCGCACCCTACGAGCAGTACTTC. It translates to CASSQETTAPYEQYF. This rearrangement joins TRBV4-1 to TRBJ2-7; D is ambiguous. V was pared by 0 bases and J by 2 bases, with 11 bases between. Germline CDR1 MGHRA, CDR2 YSYEKL. The CDR3 extends over 15 amino acids.

The chain uses TRBV6-6 and TRBJ2-3; TRBD2 aligns across 11 bases. This CDR3 has 14 residues. Trimming took 5 bases from V and 4 from J; bases not matched to a gene: 2. In germline, CDR1 is MNHNY, CDR2 SVGAGI (reference sequence). CDR3 sequence: CASSKTSGADTQYF. In nucleotides, the CDR3 is TGTGCCAGCAGTAAGACTAGCGGGGCAGATACGCAGTATTTT.